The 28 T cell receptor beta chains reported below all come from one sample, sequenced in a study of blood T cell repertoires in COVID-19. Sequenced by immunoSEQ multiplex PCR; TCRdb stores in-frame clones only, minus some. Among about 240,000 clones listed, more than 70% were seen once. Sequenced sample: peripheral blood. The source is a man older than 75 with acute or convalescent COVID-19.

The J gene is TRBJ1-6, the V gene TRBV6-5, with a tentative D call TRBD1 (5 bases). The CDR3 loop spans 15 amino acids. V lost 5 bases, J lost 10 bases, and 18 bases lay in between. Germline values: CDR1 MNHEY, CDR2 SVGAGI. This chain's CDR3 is CASSSFGLGGSPLHF. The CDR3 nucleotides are TGTGCCAGCAGTAGTTTTGGACTTGGGGGGTCACCCCTCCACTTT.

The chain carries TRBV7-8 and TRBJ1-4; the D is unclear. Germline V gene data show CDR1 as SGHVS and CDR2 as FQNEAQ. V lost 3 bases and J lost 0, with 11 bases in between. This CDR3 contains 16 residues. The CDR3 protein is CASSLSGRSTNEKLFF. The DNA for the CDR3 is TGTGCCAGCAGCTTGAGCGGCAGGTCAACTAATGAAAAACTGTTTTTT.

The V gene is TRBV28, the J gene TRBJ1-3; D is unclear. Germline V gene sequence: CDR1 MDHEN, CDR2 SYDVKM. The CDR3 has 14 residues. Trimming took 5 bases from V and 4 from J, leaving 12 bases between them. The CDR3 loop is CASSRGEGGNTIYF. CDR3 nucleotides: TGTGCCAGCAGTCGGGGTGAAGGAGGAAACACCATATATTTT.

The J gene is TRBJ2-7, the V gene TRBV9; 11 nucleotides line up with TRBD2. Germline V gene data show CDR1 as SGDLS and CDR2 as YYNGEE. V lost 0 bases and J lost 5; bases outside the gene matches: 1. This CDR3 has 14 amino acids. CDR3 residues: CASSVELAGDEQYF. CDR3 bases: TGTGCCAGCAGCGTAGAACTAGCGGGAGACGAGCAGTACTTC.

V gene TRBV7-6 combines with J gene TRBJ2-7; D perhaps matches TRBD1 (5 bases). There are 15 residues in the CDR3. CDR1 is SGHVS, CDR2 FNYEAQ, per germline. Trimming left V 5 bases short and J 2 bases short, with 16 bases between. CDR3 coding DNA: TGTGCCAGCAGCCCTAGGGGTAGCTTAACCTACGAGCAGTACTTC. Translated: CASSPRGSLTYEQYF.

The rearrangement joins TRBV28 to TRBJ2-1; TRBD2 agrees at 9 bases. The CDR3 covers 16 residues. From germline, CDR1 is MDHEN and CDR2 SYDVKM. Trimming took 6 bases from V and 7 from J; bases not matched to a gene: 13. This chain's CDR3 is CASRGELAGWQNEQFF. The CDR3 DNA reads TGTGCCAGCAGAGGGGAGCTAGCGGGATGGCAAAATGAGCAGTTCTTC.

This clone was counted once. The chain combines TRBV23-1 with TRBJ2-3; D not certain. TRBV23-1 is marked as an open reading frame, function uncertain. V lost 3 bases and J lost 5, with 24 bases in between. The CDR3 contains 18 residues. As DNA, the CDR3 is TGCGCCAGCAGTCACGAACCCCGGAGCCACGGAATGAAAGATACGCAGTATTTT. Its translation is CASSHEPRSHGMKDTQYF.

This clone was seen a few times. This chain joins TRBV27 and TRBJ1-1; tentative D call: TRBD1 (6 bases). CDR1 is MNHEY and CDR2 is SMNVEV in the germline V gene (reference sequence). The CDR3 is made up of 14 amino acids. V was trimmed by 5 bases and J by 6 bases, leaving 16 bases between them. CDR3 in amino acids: CASSPLGGKSEAFF. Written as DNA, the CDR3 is TGTGCCAGCAGTCCTTTAGGGGGTAAGTCTGAAGCTTTCTTT.

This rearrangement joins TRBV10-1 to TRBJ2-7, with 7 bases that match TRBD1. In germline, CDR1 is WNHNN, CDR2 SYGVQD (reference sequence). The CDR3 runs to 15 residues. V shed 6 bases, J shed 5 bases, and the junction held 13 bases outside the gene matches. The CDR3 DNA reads TGCGCCAGCAGAGCCGAGGGGGCCGGGATGGACGAGCAGTACTTC. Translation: CASRAEGAGMDEQYF.

The CDR3 region is CASSLAEGGLATEQYF. CDR3 nucleotides: TGCGCCAGCAGCTTGGCCGAGGGGGGACTAGCCACCGAGCAGTACTTC. V is TRBV5-1 and J is TRBJ2-7; 9 bases align to TRBD2. The CDR3 is made up of 16 amino acids. Germline-derived CDR1 and CDR2 are SGHRS and YFSETQ. Trimming removed 0 bases from V and 6 bases from J; junction bases left unmatched: 10.

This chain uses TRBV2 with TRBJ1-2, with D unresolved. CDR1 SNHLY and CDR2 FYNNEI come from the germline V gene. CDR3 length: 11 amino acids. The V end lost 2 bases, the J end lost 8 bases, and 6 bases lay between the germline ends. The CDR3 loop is CASSEHWGYTF. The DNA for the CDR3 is TGTGCCAGCAGTGAACACTGGGGCTACACCTTC.

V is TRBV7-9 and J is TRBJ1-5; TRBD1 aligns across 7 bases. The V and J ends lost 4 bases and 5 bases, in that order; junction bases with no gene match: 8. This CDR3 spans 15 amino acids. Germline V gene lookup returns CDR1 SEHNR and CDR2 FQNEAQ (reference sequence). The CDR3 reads CASSSQGLSYQPQHF. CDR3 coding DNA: TGTGCCAGCAGCTCACAGGGGCTGAGTTATCAGCCCCAGCATTTT.

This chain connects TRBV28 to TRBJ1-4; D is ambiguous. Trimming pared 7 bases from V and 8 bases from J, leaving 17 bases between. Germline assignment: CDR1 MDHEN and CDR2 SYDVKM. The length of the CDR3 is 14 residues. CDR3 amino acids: CASIARGFSEKLFF. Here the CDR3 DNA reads TGTGCCAGCATCGCGAGAGGGTTCTCGGAAAAACTGTTTTTT.

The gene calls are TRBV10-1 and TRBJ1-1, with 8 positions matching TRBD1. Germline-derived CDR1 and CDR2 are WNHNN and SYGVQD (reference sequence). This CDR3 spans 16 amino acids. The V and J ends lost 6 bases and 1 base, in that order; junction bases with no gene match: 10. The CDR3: CASSEFTGGTNTEAFF. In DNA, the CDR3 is TGCGCCAGCAGCGAATTTACAGGGGGTACGAACACTGAAGCTTTCTTT.

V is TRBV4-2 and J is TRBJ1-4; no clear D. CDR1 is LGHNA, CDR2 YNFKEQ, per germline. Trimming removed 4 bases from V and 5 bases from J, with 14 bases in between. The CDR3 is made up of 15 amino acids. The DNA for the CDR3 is TGTGCCAGCAGCCCCCGGCTAGACCCGAATGAAAAACTGTTTTTT. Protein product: CASSPRLDPNEKLFF.

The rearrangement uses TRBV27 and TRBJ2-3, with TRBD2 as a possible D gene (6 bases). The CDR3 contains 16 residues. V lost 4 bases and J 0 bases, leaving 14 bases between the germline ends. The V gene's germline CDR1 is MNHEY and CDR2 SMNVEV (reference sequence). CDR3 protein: CASSYGSGFSTDTQYF. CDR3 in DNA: TGTGCCAGCAGTTACGGGAGCGGGTTCAGCACAGATACGCAGTATTTT.

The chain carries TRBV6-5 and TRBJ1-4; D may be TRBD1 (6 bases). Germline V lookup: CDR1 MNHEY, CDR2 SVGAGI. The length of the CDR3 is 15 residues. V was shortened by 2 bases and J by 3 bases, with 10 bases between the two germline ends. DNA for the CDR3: TGTGCCAGCAGTTACAGTGGGGGCTCTAATGAAAAACTGTTTTTT. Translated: CASSYSGGSNEKLFF.

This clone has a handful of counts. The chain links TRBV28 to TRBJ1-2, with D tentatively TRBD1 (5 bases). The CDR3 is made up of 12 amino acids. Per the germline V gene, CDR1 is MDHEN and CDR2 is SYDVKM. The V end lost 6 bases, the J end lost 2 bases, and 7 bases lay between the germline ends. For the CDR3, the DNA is TGTGCCAGCAGGGGGCGCAACTATGGCTACACCTTC. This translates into CASRGRNYGYTF.

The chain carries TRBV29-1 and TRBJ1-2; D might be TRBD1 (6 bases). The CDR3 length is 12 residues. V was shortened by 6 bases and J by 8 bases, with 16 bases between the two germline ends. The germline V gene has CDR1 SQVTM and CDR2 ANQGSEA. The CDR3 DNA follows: TGCAGCGTAGCGTTCAGGGGTGGAGGCTACACCTTC. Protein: CSVAFRGGGYTF. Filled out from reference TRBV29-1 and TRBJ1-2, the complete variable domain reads SAVISQKPSRDICQRGTSLTIQCQVDSQVTMMFWYRQQPGQSLTLIATANQGSEATYESGFVIDKFPISRPNLTFSTLTVSNMSPEDSSIYLCSVAFRGGGYTFGSGTRLTVV.

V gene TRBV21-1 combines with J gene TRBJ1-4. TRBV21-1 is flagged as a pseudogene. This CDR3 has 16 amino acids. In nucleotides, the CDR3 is TGTGCCAGCAGCAAAGGGGAGGGAACACTTCATCAAAAACTGTTTTTT. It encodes CASSKGEGTLHQKLFF.

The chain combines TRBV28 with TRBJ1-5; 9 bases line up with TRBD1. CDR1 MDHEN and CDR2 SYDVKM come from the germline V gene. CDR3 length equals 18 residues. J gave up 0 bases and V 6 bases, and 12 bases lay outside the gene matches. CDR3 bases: TGTGCCAGCAGCCCCGCGACAGGGGGACTTTATAGCAATCAGCCCCAGCATTTT. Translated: CASSPATGGLYSNQPQHF.

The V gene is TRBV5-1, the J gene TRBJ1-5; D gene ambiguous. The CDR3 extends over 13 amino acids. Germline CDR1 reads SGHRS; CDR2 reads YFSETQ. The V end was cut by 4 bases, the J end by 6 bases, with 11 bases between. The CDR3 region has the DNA TGCGCCAGCAGCATGGACGGCGGTCAGCCCCAGCATTTT. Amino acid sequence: CASSMDGGQPQHF.

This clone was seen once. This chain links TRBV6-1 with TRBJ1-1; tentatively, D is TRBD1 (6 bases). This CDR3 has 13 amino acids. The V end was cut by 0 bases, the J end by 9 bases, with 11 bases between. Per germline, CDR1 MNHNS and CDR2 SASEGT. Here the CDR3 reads CASSEAGAAKAFF. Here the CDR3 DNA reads TGTGCCAGCAGTGAAGCGGGGGCCGCCAAAGCTTTCTTT.

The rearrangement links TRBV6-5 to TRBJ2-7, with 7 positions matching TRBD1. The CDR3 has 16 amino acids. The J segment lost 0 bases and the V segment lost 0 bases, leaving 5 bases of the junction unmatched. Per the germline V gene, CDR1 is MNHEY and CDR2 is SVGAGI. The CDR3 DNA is TGTGCCAGCAGTTACTCGACCGGGACAGACTCCTACGAGCAGTACTTC. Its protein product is CASSYSTGTDSYEQYF.

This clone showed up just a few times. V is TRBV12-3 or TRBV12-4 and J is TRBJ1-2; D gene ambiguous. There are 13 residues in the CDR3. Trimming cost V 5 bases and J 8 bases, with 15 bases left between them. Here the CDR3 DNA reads TGTGCCAGCAGTGTACGGGTCAGAGGAGGCTACACCTTC. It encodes CASSVRVRGGYTF.

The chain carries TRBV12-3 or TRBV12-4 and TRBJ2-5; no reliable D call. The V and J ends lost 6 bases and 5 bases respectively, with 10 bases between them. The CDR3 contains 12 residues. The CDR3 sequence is CASSPTPETQYF. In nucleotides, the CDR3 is TGTGCCAGCAGCCCTACCCCGGAGACCCAGTACTTC.

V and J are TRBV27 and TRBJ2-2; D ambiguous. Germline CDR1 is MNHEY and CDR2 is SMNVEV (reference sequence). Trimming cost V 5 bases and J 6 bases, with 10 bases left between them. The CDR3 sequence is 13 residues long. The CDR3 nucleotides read TGTGCCAGCAGTCCCCTACCACCCGGGGAGCTGTTTTTT. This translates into CASSPLPPGELFF.

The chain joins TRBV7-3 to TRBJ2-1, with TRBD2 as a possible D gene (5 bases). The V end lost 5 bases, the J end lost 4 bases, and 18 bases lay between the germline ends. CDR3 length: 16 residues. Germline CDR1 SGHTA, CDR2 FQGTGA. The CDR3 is CASSPRKSGIYNEQFF. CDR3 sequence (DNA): TGTGCCAGCAGCCCTAGGAAAAGCGGTATATACAATGAGCAGTTCTTC.